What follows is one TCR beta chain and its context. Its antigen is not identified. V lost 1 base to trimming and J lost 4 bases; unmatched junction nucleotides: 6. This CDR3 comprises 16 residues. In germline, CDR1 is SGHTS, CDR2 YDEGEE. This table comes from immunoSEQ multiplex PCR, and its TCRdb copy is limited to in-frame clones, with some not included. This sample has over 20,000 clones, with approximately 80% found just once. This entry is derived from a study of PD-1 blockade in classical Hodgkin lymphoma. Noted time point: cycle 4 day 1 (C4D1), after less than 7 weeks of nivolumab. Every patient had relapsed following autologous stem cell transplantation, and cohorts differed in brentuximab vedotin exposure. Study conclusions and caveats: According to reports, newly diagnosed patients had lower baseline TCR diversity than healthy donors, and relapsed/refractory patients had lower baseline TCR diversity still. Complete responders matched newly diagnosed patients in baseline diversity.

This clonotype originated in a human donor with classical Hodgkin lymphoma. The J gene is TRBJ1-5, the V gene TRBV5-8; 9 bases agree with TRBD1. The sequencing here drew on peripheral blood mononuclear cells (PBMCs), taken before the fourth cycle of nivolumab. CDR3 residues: CASSLYRGPRNQPQHF. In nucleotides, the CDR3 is TGTGCCAGCAGCTTGTACAGGGGGCCGCGAAATCAGCCCCAGCATTTT.